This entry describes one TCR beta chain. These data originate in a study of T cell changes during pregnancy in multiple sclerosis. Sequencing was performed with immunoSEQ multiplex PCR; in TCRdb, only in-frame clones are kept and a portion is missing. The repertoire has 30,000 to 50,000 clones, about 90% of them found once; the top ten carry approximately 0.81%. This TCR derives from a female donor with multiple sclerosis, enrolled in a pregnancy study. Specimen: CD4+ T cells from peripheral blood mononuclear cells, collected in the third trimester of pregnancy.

The chain's CDR3 is CASRESTGSNQPQHF. Written as DNA, the CDR3 is TGTGCCAGCAGAGAGTCGACTGGTAGCAATCAGCCCCAGCATTTT. V usage is TRBV6-5 and J usage is TRBJ1-5, with D unresolved. Per germline, CDR1 MNHEY and CDR2 SVGAGI. The CDR3 sequence is 15 residues long. V dropped 6 bases and J dropped 0 bases, with 12 bases sitting between them.